This T cell receptor (beta chain) was found in a study of T cells in localized non-small cell lung cancer. Points from the study as a whole: Uninvolved neighboring lung showed the greatest T cell clonality, exceeding tumor. Paired adjacent lung recovered a median about 60 of the top 100 tumor clones.

Comment on this clone: Its matching antigen is unknown.

From germline, CDR1 is SGHAT and CDR2 FQNNGV. There are 13 residues in the CDR3. Trimming removed 1 base from V and 8 bases from J, with 6 bases in between. The method was immunoSEQ multiplex PCR; TCRdb's version includes in-frame clones alone and lacks a portion of them. The data contain approximately 28,000 clones, around 93% of them singletons. The sequence came from a woman aged 35 to 70 with stage III lung adenocarcinoma. The chain combines TRBV11-2 with TRBJ1-6; D is unresolved. The sample was peripheral blood mononuclear cells, taken before any cancer treatment. The chain's CDR3 is CASSLVRDSPLHF. CDR3 DNA sequence: TGTGCCAGCAGCTTAGTGAGGGATTCACCCCTCCACTTT. Drawing the rest from reference TRBV11-2 and TRBJ1-6, the complete variable domain is EAGVAQSPRYKIIEKRQSVAFWCNPISGHATLYWYQQILGQGPKLLIQFQNNGVVDDSQLPKDRFSAERLKGVDSTLKIQPAKLEDSAVYLCASSLVRDSPLHFGNGTRLTVT.